The next 31 T cell receptor beta chains were all read from a single sample in a study of T-cell reconstitution after alpha-beta-depleted transplantation in children. Unique molecular identifiers tagged the TCRbeta library. TCRdb re-called the PCR reads through MiXCR, storing one row per CDR3 protein. This sample has about 460,000 distinct CDR3 sequences, with about 12% found just once. The sequences come from PBMCs from the stem cell graft donor, collected from the stem cell graft. Receptors were obtained from a human donor who donated a stem cell graft to a child with combined immunodeficiency.

This clonotype was picked up a small number of times. The V gene is TRBV7-9, the J gene TRBJ2-1; tentatively, D is TRBD2 (5 bases). Germline CDR1 reads SEHNR; CDR2 reads FQNEAQ (reference sequence). The CDR3 has 15 amino acids. Trimming removed 1 base from V and 8 bases from J, with 15 bases in between. CDR3 DNA: TGTGCCAGCAGCTTAGTACCGGGAATAGCCGATGAGCAGTTCTTC. Encoded protein: CASSLVPGIADEQFF.

The chain recombines TRBV5-4 with TRBJ2-3, with D possibly being TRBD2 (6 bases). CDR3 length: 14 residues. V lost 7 bases, J lost 0 bases, and 12 bases lay in between. Germline V gene data show CDR1 as SGHNT and CDR2 as YYREEE (reference sequence). The CDR3 region has the DNA TGTGCCAGCGGCCGCGGGGCCAGCACAGATACGCAGTATTTT. Protein sequence: CASGRGASTDTQYF.

In this sample, this clonotype turned up many times. The chain employs TRBV12-3 or TRBV12-4 and TRBJ2-3, with D maybe TRBD1 (6 bases). The V end lost 6 bases, the J end lost 0 bases, and 13 bases lay between the germline ends. This CDR3 spans 15 amino acids. The CDR3 DNA follows: TGTGCCAGCAGCCTGACCGGACAGAGCACAGATACGCAGTATTTT. Amino acids: CASSLTGQSTDTQYF.

This clonotype was observed a handful of times. The V and J genes are TRBV20-1 and TRBJ2-2; no definite D call. Trimming took 0 bases from V and 6 from J, leaving 5 bases between them. The germline CDR1 and CDR2 sequences are DFQATT and SNEGSKA (reference sequence). This CDR3 has 12 residues. CDR3 in amino acids: CSARDGSGELFF. CDR3 sequence (DNA): TGCAGTGCTAGAGATGGGTCCGGGGAGCTGTTTTTT.

There are a few counts of this clonotype. V and J are TRBV10-3 and TRBJ2-5; 8 bases line up with TRBD1. Germline loops: CDR1 ENHRY, CDR2 SYGVKD. The CDR3 has 13 amino acids. With 3 bases clipped from V and 5 bases from J, the junction kept 2 bases outside the gene matches. The CDR3 region has the DNA TGTGCCATCAGTGAACAGGGGGTTGAGACCCAGTACTTC. Translation gives CAISEQGVETQYF.

This clonotype was counted between two and nine times. V usage is TRBV12-3 or TRBV12-4 and J usage is TRBJ1-1, with D tentatively TRBD1 (5 bases). This CDR3 has 14 amino acids. The V and J ends lost 4 bases and 1 base respectively, with 10 bases between them. The CDR3 coding sequence is TGTGCCAGCAGTTCGACAGTACAGAACACTGAAGCTTTCTTT. Amino acid sequence: CASSSTVQNTEAFF.

This clonotype was detected a few times. The chain is built from TRBV19 and TRBJ2-5, with D perhaps being TRBD1 or TRBD2 (5 bases each). V shed 5 bases and J shed 0 bases, with 10 bases lying between them. The CDR3 has 14 residues. Germline values: CDR1 LNHDA, CDR2 SQIVND (reference sequence). The CDR3 bases are TGTGCCAGTAGTCCCCGGGGCAACCAAGAGACCCAGTACTTC. Protein product: CASSPRGNQETQYF.

This clonotype was detected many times. The V call is TRBV12-3 or TRBV12-4, the J call TRBJ2-3; D is possibly TRBD1 (5 bases). CDR3 size: 14 residues. The ends were cut back, 2 bases at V and 3 bases at J, with 9 bases in the middle. The CDR3 sequence: CASSLRGRTDTQYF. For the CDR3, the DNA is TGTGCCAGCAGTTTAAGGGGAAGGACAGATACGCAGTATTTT.

The CDR3 here is CASSSPDRGKPGELFF. CDR3 coding DNA: TGTGCCAGCAGCTCGCCGGACAGGGGAAAACCCGGGGAGCTGTTTTTT. The V gene is TRBV7-9, the J gene TRBJ2-2; 9 positions match TRBD1. The CDR3 length is 16 residues. CDR1 SEHNR and CDR2 FQNEAQ come from the germline V gene (reference sequence). Trimming cost V 4 bases and J 6 bases; bases outside gene matches: 9. Full variable domain (rest looked up from reference TRBV7-9 and TRBJ2-2): DTGVSQNPRHKITKRGQNVTFRCDPISEHNRLYWYRQTLGQGPEFLTYFQNEAQLEKSRLLSDRFSAERPKGSFSTLEIQRTEQGDSAMYLCASSSPDRGKPGELFFGEGSRLTVL.

The rearrangement uses TRBV30 and TRBJ2-7; D is unresolved. Germline CDR1 GTSNPN, CDR2 SVGIG (reference sequence). This CDR3 has 12 amino acids. Trimming removed 1 base from V and 7 bases from J, with 11 bases in between. The CDR3 protein is CAWSAPRYEQYF. CDR3 DNA sequence: TGTGCCTGGAGTGCCCCCCGGTATGAGCAGTACTTC. The whole variable domain, filled in from reference TRBV30 and TRBJ2-7, reads SQTIHQWPATLVQPVGSPLSLECTVEGTSNPNLYWYRQAAGRGLQLLFYSVGIGQISSEVPQNLSASRPQDRQFILSSKKLLLSDSGFYLCAWSAPRYEQYFGPGTRLTVT.

This clonotype was seen once. The CDR3 does not close with the conserved phenylalanine or tryptophan, likely indicating a read error. V and J are TRBV6-1 and TRBJ1-1, with 9 nucleotides matching TRBD1. Germline CDR1 MNHNS, CDR2 SASEGT. V was clipped by 4 bases and J by 6 bases; unmatched bases: 6. The CDR3 has 14 amino acids. The CDR3 coding sequence is TGTGCCAGCAGTGTGGGACAGGGTGGTCCTGAAGCTTTCTAT. Amino acid sequence: CASSVGQGGPEAFY.

The chain links TRBV2 to TRBJ2-1; TRBD2 matches at 12 bases. With V trimmed by 3 bases and J by 0 bases, 12 bases remained unmatched. This CDR3 has 20 residues. The germline V gene encodes CDR1 SNHLY and CDR2 FYNNEI. The CDR3 here is CASSDRASGRAESSYNEQFF. CDR3 DNA sequence: TGTGCCAGCAGTGATAGGGCTAGCGGGAGGGCCGAGAGCTCCTACAATGAGCAGTTCTTC.

This sequence joins TRBV29-1 and TRBJ2-1; 9 bases are a match to TRBD2. The CDR3 has 13 residues. The V and J ends lost 3 bases and 9 bases, in that order; junction bases with no gene match: 6. The germline V gene has CDR1 SQVTM and CDR2 ANQGSEA. For the CDR3, the DNA is TGCAGCGTTGAGGGACTAGCAAGAGCTGAGCAGTTCTTC. Protein sequence: CSVEGLARAEQFF.

This clonotype was observed many times. The rearrangement links TRBV10-3 to TRBJ2-3; weak D call: TRBD2 (5 bases). V was trimmed by 4 bases and J by 4 bases, leaving 12 bases between them. This CDR3 is 14 amino acids long. The germline CDR1 and CDR2 sequences are ENHRY and SYGVKD. CDR3 in DNA: TGTGCCATCAGTGGGCTGGGAGCGGCAGATACGCAGTATTTT. This sequence encodes CAISGLGAADTQYF.

This clonotype was observed a few times. This chain uses TRBV5-1 with TRBJ1-1; possible D gene TRBD1, 6 bases. CDR1 SGHRS and CDR2 YFSETQ come from the germline V gene. This CDR3 region has 14 residues. V gave up 2 bases and J gave up 4 bases, with 12 bases separating them. The CDR3: CASSFTGGGTEAFF. The CDR3 DNA reads TGCGCCAGCAGCTTCACGGGGGGCGGCACTGAAGCTTTCTTT. Complete variable domain (other parts from reference TRBV5-1 and TRBJ1-1): KAGVTQTPRYLIKTRGQQVTLSCSPISGHRSVSWYQQTPGQGLQFLFEYFSETQRNKGNFPGRFSGRQFSNSRSEMNVSTLELGDSALYLCASSFTGGGTEAFFGQGTRLTVV.

This clonotype has just a few counts. V gene TRBV7-9 combines with J gene TRBJ2-1; D is undetermined. This CDR3 is built from 11 residues. Germline values: CDR1 SEHNR, CDR2 FQNEAQ (reference sequence). Trimming pared 5 bases from V and 8 bases from J, leaving 7 bases between. The CDR3 spells CASSLLHEQFF. In DNA, the CDR3 is TGTGCCAGCAGCCTCTTACATGAGCAGTTCTTC.

The chain combines TRBV5-1 with TRBJ2-5; D assignment may be TRBD1 or TRBD2 (5 bases each). CDR1 is SGHRS, CDR2 YFSETQ, per germline. CDR3 length: 14 residues. Trimming cost V 6 bases and J 1 base, with 13 bases left between them. The CDR3 protein is CASTTGTAQETQYF. CDR3 nucleotides: TGCGCCAGCACTACCGGGACGGCCCAAGAGACCCAGTACTTC.

The sample holds a few counts of this clonotype. V usage is TRBV5-6 and J usage is TRBJ2-1; TRBD2 matches at 8 bases. The CDR3 is made up of 15 amino acids. The germline CDR1 and CDR2 sequences are SGHDT and YYEEEE. The V and J ends lost 3 bases and 2 bases, in that order; junction bases with no gene match: 4. CDR3 in DNA: TGTGCCAGCAGCTCCCTAGCGGGTCCCTACAATGAGCAGTTCTTC. This gives the protein CASSSLAGPYNEQFF.

The rearrangement uses TRBV25-1 and TRBJ2-1; no clear D gene. The CDR3 sequence is 13 residues long. V was trimmed by 8 bases and J by 2 bases, leaving 10 bases between them. Germline V gives CDR1 MGHDK, CDR2 SYGVNS. CDR3 region: CASARRTYNEQFF. The CDR3 nucleotides are TGTGCCAGCGCCCGGCGGACCTACAATGAGCAGTTCTTC.

Ten or more counts support this clonotype. This sequence joins TRBV5-1 and TRBJ1-1; possibly TRBD1 for D (5 bases). Trimming left V 0 bases short and J 4 bases short, with 10 bases between. Germline V gene data show CDR1 as SGHRS and CDR2 as YFSETQ. This CDR3 has 14 residues. As DNA, the CDR3 is TGCGCCAGCAGCTTGGCCACGGGGCGCACTGAAGCTTTCTTT. Encoded protein: CASSLATGRTEAFF. The variable domain in full, completed from reference TRBV5-1 and TRBJ1-1, reads KAGVTQTPRYLIKTRGQQVTLSCSPISGHRSVSWYQQTPGQGLQFLFEYFSETQRNKGNFPGRFSGRQFSNSRSEMNVSTLELGDSALYLCASSLATGRTEAFFGQGTRLTVV.

In its sample, this clonotype was seen a few times. The chain carries TRBV12-3 or TRBV12-4 and TRBJ2-1, with 13 positions matching TRBD2. The length of the CDR3 is 16 residues. After removal of 8 bases from V and 0 bases from J, the junction contained 4 bases not matched to a gene. The CDR3 loop reads CASGLAGDLSYNEQFF. CDR3 bases: TGTGCCAGCGGACTAGCGGGGGATCTCTCCTACAATGAGCAGTTCTTC.

This clonotype was detected only a few times. The V and J genes are TRBV12-3 or TRBV12-4 and TRBJ1-6; TRBD1 matches at 8 bases. J gave up 9 bases and V 6 bases, and 7 bases lay outside the gene matches. The CDR3 totals 14 residues. CDR3 DNA sequence: TGTGCCAGCAGGGAGACAGGGGCCGGTTCACCCCTCCACTTT. As protein: CASRETGAGSPLHF.

This clonotype was observed at least ten times. The chain combines TRBV9 with TRBJ1-3; D is ambiguous. V lost 4 bases, J lost 2 bases, and 1 base lay in between. CDR1 is SGDLS, CDR2 YYNGEE, per germline. The CDR3 loop spans 11 amino acids. The CDR3 region is CASSPGNTIYF. The CDR3 DNA is TGTGCCAGCAGCCCTGGAAACACCATATATTTT.

The chain has TRBV11-2 and TRBJ2-5, with 7 positions matching TRBD2. CDR1 SGHAT and CDR2 FQNNGV come from the germline V gene. Germline trimming cut 0 bases from V and 5 bases from J; bases unmatched to any gene: 6. The CDR3 length is 15 residues. The DNA for the CDR3 is TGTGCCAGCAGCTTAGAGGCGAGCGGGGAGGAGACCCAGTACTTC. Translating gives CASSLEASGEETQYF.

This clonotype has more than one count but fewer than ten. V and J are TRBV7-8 and TRBJ2-3, with 13 bases fitting TRBD2. This CDR3 has 17 residues. Germline V gene data show CDR1 as SGHVS and CDR2 as FQNEAQ. Unmatched junction bases numbered 8, after V lost 6 bases and J lost 2 bases. DNA of the CDR3: TGTGCCAGCAGGAAAGAGGGACTAGCGGGGTACACAGATACGCAGTATTTT. Its translation: CASRKEGLAGYTDTQYF.

This clonotype has ten or more counts. V usage is TRBV11-1 and J usage is TRBJ2-5, with a weak D call TRBD2 (5 bases). This CDR3 spans 13 amino acids. Deletions cut 4 bases from V and 6 bases from J, with 12 bases between. Germline CDR1 SGHAT, CDR2 FQDESV (reference sequence). The CDR3 DNA is TGTGCCAGCAGCTCTTCAGGAGGTCAGACCCAGTACTTC. It encodes CASSSSGGQTQYF.

This clonotype has just a few counts. The chain recombines TRBV27 with TRBJ2-3, with TRBD2 matching over 10 bases. The V segment lost 6 bases and the J segment 5 bases; nucleotides outside the gene matches: 11. Germline CDR1 is MNHEY and CDR2 is SMNVEV (reference sequence). This CDR3 is built from 16 residues. The DNA for the CDR3 is TGTGCCAGCAGCTGGGGTACTAGCGGGGTGGGAGATACGCAGTATTTT. Translation: CASSWGTSGVGDTQYF.

J is TRBJ2-1 and V is TRBV13, with D uncertain. Deletions cut 0 bases from V and 9 bases from J, with 12 bases between. Germline CDR1 reads PRHDT; CDR2 reads FYEKMQ (reference sequence). This CDR3 spans 14 amino acids. The CDR3 spells CASSLGRKAPEQFF. The CDR3 DNA sequence: TGTGCCAGCAGCTTAGGCAGAAAAGCCCCTGAGCAGTTCTTC.

The table lists this clonotype with many counts. The chain carries TRBV29-1 and TRBJ2-3; the match to TRBD2 covers 10 bases. CDR3 length: 14 residues. Germline V gene lookup returns CDR1 SQVTM and CDR2 ANQGSEA. V gave up 7 bases and J gave up 4 bases; unmatched junction bases: 8. DNA for the CDR3: TGCAGCGCAGAAGCGGGAGGGATGCCAGATACGCAGTATTTT. It yields the protein CSAEAGGMPDTQYF.

The chain uses TRBV7-9 and TRBJ1-4; D not resolved. Germline V gene data show CDR1 as SEHNR and CDR2 as FQNEAQ (reference sequence). The V and J ends lost 8 bases and 1 base respectively, with 8 bases between them. The CDR3 covers 13 residues. The CDR3 sequence: CASQGETNEKLFF. DNA of the CDR3: TGTGCCAGCCAAGGAGAAACTAATGAAAAACTGTTTTTT.

This clonotype was picked up a small number of times. The chain combines TRBV7-2 with TRBJ2-3; 7 nucleotides line up with TRBD2. The CDR3 extends over 15 amino acids. Unmatched junction bases numbered 7, after V lost 5 bases and J lost 2 bases. Germline V lookup: CDR1 SGHTA, CDR2 FQGNSA. CDR3 in DNA: TGTGCCAGCAGCCTAGTGGGGACTACCACAGATACGCAGTATTTT. Translated, it gives CASSLVGTTTDTQYF.